Listed below are T cell receptor beta chains from one sample, sequenced in a study of response to subunit inactivated influenza vaccine. TCRdb ran MiXCR on the RT-PCR reads and lists one entry per CDR3 protein. This sample has 650,000 to 850,000 distinct CDR3 sequences, with over 11% found just once. Sample: PBMCs from blood, taken 14 days before vaccination. Every receptor here comes from a man aged 45 to 65 who received an inactivated influenza vaccine. Both conserved end residues are part of each CDR3. The D gene is left open where the match is weak. Only part of the rows carry a size: once, few, many, or a class if the clone is expanded.

V: TRBV29-1; D: NA; size: few; J: TRBJ2-3; length: 12; CDR3: CSVEGGADTQYF; DNA: TGCAGCGTTGAAGGGGGGGCAGATACGCAGTATTTT
V: TRBV3-1; D: TRBD2; size: few; J: TRBJ2-1; length: 16; CDR3: CASSQGAGVSYNEQFF; DNA: TGTGCCAGCAGCCAAGGGGCGGGAGTATCCTACAATGAGCAGTTCTTC
V: TRBV4-3; D: NA; size: many; J: TRBJ2-7; length: 13; CDR3: CASSQGRAYEQYF; DNA: TGCGCCAGCAGCCAAGGCAGGGCCTACGAGCAGTACTTC
V: TRBV4-1; D: NA; size: many; J: TRBJ2-1; length: 16; CDR3: CASSQEILVLGNEQFF; DNA: TGCGCCAGCAGCCAAGAGATCCTGGTCCTCGGCAATGAGCAGTTCTTC
V: TRBV20-1; D: NA; size: few; J: TRBJ2-5; length: 14; CDR3: CSARPGSDQKTQYF; DNA: TGCAGTGCTAGGCCGGGATCGGATCAGAAGACCCAGTACTTC
V: TRBV4-3; D: TRBD2; size: few; J: TRBJ2-3; length: 14; CDR3: CASSHGGNTDTQYF; DNA: TGCGCCAGCAGCCACGGGGGGAACACAGATACGCAGTATTTT
V: TRBV5-6; D: TRBD2; size: few; J: TRBJ2-7; length: 13; CDR3: CASSFLAEYEQYF; DNA: TGTGCCAGCAGCTTTCTAGCGGAATACGAGCAGTACTTC
V: TRBV12-3/TRBV12-4; D: TRBD1; size: few; J: TRBJ1-1; length: 14; CDR3: CASRPDRRNTEAFF; DNA: TGTGCCAGCAGGCCGGACAGGAGGAACACTGAAGCTTTCTTT
V: TRBV7-2; D: TRBD2; size: NA; J: TRBJ2-5; length: 16; CDR3: CASSFSGGSPRETQYF; DNA: TGTGCCAGCAGCTTTAGCGGGGGGTCCCCGCGGGAGACCCAGTACTTC
V: TRBV7-9; D: NA; size: NA; J: TRBJ2-7; length: 14; CDR3: CASSSTLGTYEQYF; DNA: TGTGCCAGCAGCTCTACCCTAGGAACCTACGAGCAGTACTTC
V: TRBV7-9; D: NA; size: few; J: TRBJ1-1; length: 11; CDR3: CASSGGNEAFF; DNA: TGTGCCAGCAGCGGAGGCAATGAAGCTTTCTTT
V: TRBV21-1; D: NA; size: few; J: TRBJ2-1; length: 14; CDR3: CASSKAKSGNEQFF; DNA: TGTGCCAGCAGCAAAGCTAAGTCGGGGAATGAGCAGTTCTTC
V: TRBV4-1; D: TRBD1; size: few; J: TRBJ1-1; length: 18; CDR3: CASSQDRRLDREGTEAFF; DNA: TGCGCCAGCAGCCAAGATCGGCGATTGGACAGGGAAGGCACTGAAGCTTTCTTT
V: TRBV28; D: NA; size: NA; J: TRBJ1-5; length: 14; CDR3: CATVSTVSNQPQHF; DNA: TGTGCCACCGTATCGACAGTTAGCAATCAGCCCCAGCATTTT
V: TRBV5-1; D: NA; size: many; J: TRBJ2-1; length: 14; CDR3: CASSEIPQKNEQFF; DNA: TGCGCCAGCAGCGAGATCCCCCAGAAGAATGAGCAGTTCTTC